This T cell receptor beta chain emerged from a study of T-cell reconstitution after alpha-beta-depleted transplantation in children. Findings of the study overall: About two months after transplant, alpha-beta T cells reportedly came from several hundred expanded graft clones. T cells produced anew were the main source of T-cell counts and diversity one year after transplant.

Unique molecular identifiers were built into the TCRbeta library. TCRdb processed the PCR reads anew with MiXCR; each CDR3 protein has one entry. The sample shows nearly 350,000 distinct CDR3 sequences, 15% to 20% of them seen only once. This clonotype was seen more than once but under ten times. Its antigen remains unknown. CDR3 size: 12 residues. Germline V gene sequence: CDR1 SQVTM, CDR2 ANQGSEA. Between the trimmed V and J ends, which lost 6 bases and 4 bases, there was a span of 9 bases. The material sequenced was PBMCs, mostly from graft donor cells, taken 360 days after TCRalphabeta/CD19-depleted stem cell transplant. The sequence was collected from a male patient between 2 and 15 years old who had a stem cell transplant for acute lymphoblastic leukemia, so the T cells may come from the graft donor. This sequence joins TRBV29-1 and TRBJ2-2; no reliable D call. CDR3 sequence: CSVADGTGELFF. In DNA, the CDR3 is TGCAGCGTGGCCGACGGCACCGGGGAGCTGTTTTTT.